One T cell receptor (beta chain) is described in this entry. Original handling: Reference gene primer amplification gave nucleated cell count estimates. Measured with immunoSEQ multiplex PCR; TCRdb has only the in-frame clones, and not every one. D and trimming were read from the DNA, whereas the V and J calls and clone size are those reported in that table. The table includes around 220,000 clones, about 88% detected once. CDR1 is GTSNPN and CDR2 is SVGIG in the germline V gene (reference sequence). J was trimmed by 8 bases and V by 1 base; bases with no gene match: 5. The CDR3 totals 13 residues. This record belongs to a study of blood T cell repertoires in COVID-19. Study background: Acute-phase and convalescent COVID-19 samples originated in the United States, Italy and Spain. T cells, B-cell-depleted T cells, or PBMCs supplied cDNA or gDNA.

Patients of the Seattle cohort, enrolled during active infection, were followed longitudinally. This chain joins TRBV30 and TRBJ1-5; TRBD1 matches 7 bases. What was sequenced was peripheral blood. This receptor was taken from a woman aged 45 to 65 with COVID-19, enrolled during active disease. This CDR3 reads CAWSGGGVKPQHF. CDR3 DNA: TGTGCCTGGAGTGGAGGGGGCGTAAAGCCCCAGCATTTT.